A single sample is the source of the 27 T cell receptor beta chains below, sequenced in a study of blood T cells in healthy people across ages. Then a second PCR, running roughly 7 to 12 cycles, was carried out with a sample-barcoded 5' primer and a J-beta primer mix. Via MiXCR, TCRdb re-called the 5' RACE reads, giving one row per CDR3 protein. The sample has around 320,000 distinct CDR3 sequences, 25% to 30% seen once. The sequencing input was blood. These receptors all come from a woman in her seventies in good health.

This clonotype appeared a few times. A much larger clonotype is one base distant, so this may be a read error. The CDR3 nucleotides read TGCGCCAGCAGCCCAACTTTGAACACTGAAGCTTCCTTT. Protein product: CASSPTLNTEASF. The chain is built from TRBV5-1 and TRBJ1-1; the D is unclear. The CDR3 runs to 13 residues. In germline, CDR1 is SGHRS, CDR2 YFSETQ.

The CDR3 region is CSVGTGEVETDTQYF. The CDR3 coding sequence is TGCAGCGTTGGAACAGGGGAGGTTGAGACAGATACGCAGTATTTT. The V and J genes are TRBV29-1 and TRBJ2-3, with TRBD1 as a possible D gene (7 bases). The CDR3 length is 15 residues. CDR1 SQVTM and CDR2 ANQGSEA come from the germline V gene. V lost 4 bases and J lost 3, with 17 bases in between.

The gene calls are TRBV7-3 and TRBJ2-5; tentatively, D is TRBD1 (6 bases). The CDR3 contains 15 residues. Germline CDR1 and CDR2: SGHTA and FQGTGA. V lost 1 base to trimming and J lost 5 bases, with 14 bases between them. The CDR3 protein is CASSLKEGVRETQYF. The CDR3 region has the DNA TGTGCCAGCAGCTTAAAAGAGGGGGTGCGGGAGACCCAGTACTTC.

The V gene is TRBV3-1, the J gene TRBJ2-1; possibly TRBD1 for D (5 bases). The V gene lost 6 bases and the J gene lost 3 bases, with 12 bases spanning the gap. Per germline, CDR1 LGHDT and CDR2 YNNKEL (reference sequence). There are 14 residues in the CDR3. The CDR3: CASSRTINYNEQFF. The CDR3 DNA reads TGTGCCAGCAGTCGGACAATCAACTACAATGAGCAGTTCTTC.

The table lists this clonotype with a few counts. Compared with germline, one end of the junction differs, possibly owing to a read error. This chain uses TRBV20-1 with TRBJ2-5, with TRBD1 matching 8 bases. CDR1 is DFQATT, CDR2 SNEGSKA, per germline (reference sequence). CDR3 length: 11 residues. The CDR3 spells CGAGTGETQYF. The CDR3 DNA sequence: TGCGGTGCGGGGACAGGAGAGACCCAGTACTTC.

The chain couples TRBV20-1 to TRBJ2-5, with a tentative D call TRBD2 (5 bases). Germline loops: CDR1 DFQATT, CDR2 SNEGSKA (reference sequence). V lost 1 base to trimming and J lost 5 bases, with 11 bases between them. The CDR3 is 13 residues long. This CDR3 is CSARAYGIETQYF. The CDR3 DNA reads as TGCAGTGCTAGAGCATACGGGATTGAGACCCAGTACTTC.

This clonotype has only a few counts. J is TRBJ2-7 and V is TRBV20-1, with D uncertain. Deletions cut 4 bases from V and 3 bases from J, with 13 bases between. The CDR3 is made up of 13 amino acids. Looked up from germline, CDR1 is DFQATT and CDR2 is SNEGSKA (reference sequence). CDR3 protein: CSAKGSANYEQYF. CDR3 nucleotides: TGCAGTGCTAAGGGCAGCGCAAACTACGAGCAGTACTTC.

CDR3 coding DNA: TGCAGCACCCTCTCGGGCACAGATACGCAGTATTTT. Its protein product is CSTLSGTDTQYF. The V and J genes are TRBV29-1 and TRBJ2-3; D ambiguous. The CDR3 length is 12 residues. Trimming shortened V by 8 bases and J by 1 base, and 10 bases separated the two germline ends. Germline assignment: CDR1 SQVTM and CDR2 ANQGSEA.

This clonotype was seen more than once but under ten times. The junction does not match germline at one end; this may be a read error. The V and J genes are TRBV7-2 and TRBJ1-2, with TRBD1 identical over 7 bases. The CDR3 has 16 amino acids. Germline CDR1 and CDR2: SGHTA and FQGNSA. Here the CDR3 DNA reads TGTGCCAGCAGCTCAATAAACCCGACAGGGCGTAATGGCCACACCTTC. Translation gives CASSSINPTGRNGHTF. The full variable domain, rest sourced from reference TRBV7-2 and TRBJ1-2, is GAGVSQSPSNKVTEKGKDVELRCDPISGHTALYWYRQSLGQGLEFLIYFQGNSAPDKSGLPSDRFSAERTGGSVSTLTIQRTQQEDSAVYLCASSSINPTGRNGHTFGSGTRLTVV.

In this sample, this clonotype turned up many times. V gene TRBV7-9 combines with J gene TRBJ1-2; D gene ambiguous. Trimming stripped 5 bases from V and 8 bases from J, with 9 bases between. Germline lookup yields CDR1 SEHNR and CDR2 FQNEAQ (reference sequence). The CDR3 loop spans 11 amino acids. CDR3 nucleotide sequence: TGTGCCAGCAGCAACCTTTGGGGCTACACCTTC. Amino acid sequence: CASSNLWGYTF.

This clonotype showed up just a few times. The chain has TRBV7-9 and TRBJ1-2; the D is unclear. This CDR3 is 15 amino acids long. Per the germline V gene, CDR1 is SEHNR and CDR2 is FQNEAQ (reference sequence). Trimming removed 1 base at V and 0 bases at J, with 9 bases between. The CDR3 nucleotides read TGTGCCAGCAGCTTAGTCCCTGATACTAACTATGGCTACACCTTC. It specifies CASSLVPDTNYGYTF.

This clonotype appeared a few times. V usage is TRBV29-1 and J usage is TRBJ1-4; D not certain. Germline assignment: CDR1 SQVTM and CDR2 ANQGSEA. The CDR3 is made up of 14 amino acids. The V end was cut by 4 bases, the J end by 7 bases, with 16 bases between. Here the CDR3 reads CSVAPGSPSEKLFF. The CDR3 DNA sequence: TGCAGCGTTGCCCCGGGGTCTCCTTCTGAAAAACTGTTTTTT.

V usage is TRBV4-3 and J usage is TRBJ1-1, with unresolved D. Germline V gives CDR1 LGHNA, CDR2 YSLEER. This CDR3 contains 14 residues. The V end was cut by 0 bases, the J end by 1 base, with 6 bases between. CDR3 coding DNA: TGCGCCAGCAGCCAAGATTGGGCGAACACTGAAGCTTTCTTT. Its protein product is CASSQDWANTEAFF.

The J gene is TRBJ2-7, the V gene TRBV29-1; a possible D gene is TRBD2 (6 bases). Per germline, CDR1 SQVTM and CDR2 ANQGSEA. V was trimmed by 4 bases and J by 5 bases, leaving 9 bases between them. The CDR3 totals 11 residues. The CDR3 here is CSVATGDEQYF. In DNA, the CDR3 is TGCAGCGTTGCGACGGGAGACGAGCAGTACTTC.

CDR3 sequence: CASSFRRPLDNIQYF. Here the CDR3 DNA reads TGTGCCAGCAGTTTTCGTAGACCCCTGGACAACATTCAGTACTTC. V and J are TRBV6-2 or TRBV6-3 and TRBJ2-4; D uncertain. The CDR3 runs to 15 residues. The germline gives CDR1 MNHEY, CDR2 SVGEGT. V lost 4 bases to trimming and J lost 7 bases, with 17 bases between them.

This clonotype was seen more than once but under ten times. The chain uses TRBV5-1 and TRBJ2-3, with D maybe TRBD2 (6 bases). V was clipped by 4 bases and J by 5 bases, with 23 bases between them. Germline V CDR1 and CDR2: SGHRS, YFSETQ. CDR3 length equals 17 residues. In nucleotides, the CDR3 is TGCGCCAGCAGCCCGGAAGTGGCTAGCGATTTAGGAGATACGCAGTATTTT. Translation: CASSPEVASDLGDTQYF.

The chain has TRBV5-6 and TRBJ1-2; the D gene is possibly TRBD1 (6 bases). CDR1 is SGHDT, CDR2 YYEEEE, per germline. The CDR3 contains 14 residues. Trimming removed 4 bases from V and 2 bases from J, with 12 bases in between. CDR3 residues: CASSPQDRNYGYTF. For the CDR3, the DNA is TGTGCCAGCAGCCCACAAGACAGGAACTATGGCTACACCTTC.

For the CDR3, the DNA is TGTGCCAGCAGCCAAGCTCCGGGACTAGCGGGCAATTACAATGAGCAGTTCTTC. This encodes CASSQAPGLAGNYNEQFF. The genes are TRBV3-1 and TRBJ2-1; 12 nucleotides align to TRBD2. J gave up 4 bases and V 1 base, and 8 bases lay outside the gene matches. The CDR3 loop spans 18 amino acids. CDR1 and CDR2 from the germline V gene are LGHDT and YNNKEL (reference sequence).

This clonotype has more than one count but fewer than ten. The chain employs TRBV7-8 and TRBJ2-5, with 7 bases fitting TRBD2. The J call may be mistaken, given a closer DNA end match to TRBJ2-7. CDR1 and CDR2 from the germline V gene are SGHVS and FQNEAQ. The CDR3 is 15 residues long. CDR3 sequence (DNA): TGTGCCAGCAGCTTCCTCGAGGGAGGGCTGCGCGAGCAGTACTTC. This codes for CASSFLEGGLREQYF.

The sample holds many counts of this clonotype. This sequence joins TRBV20-1 and TRBJ2-4, with D perhaps matching TRBD2 (6 bases). V was trimmed by 8 bases and J by 3 bases, leaving 20 bases between them. Germline V gives CDR1 DFQATT, CDR2 SNEGSKA (reference sequence). The CDR3 is 15 amino acids. The CDR3 protein is CSTPGSMEGKNIQYF. CDR3 DNA: TGCAGTACTCCCGGGTCCATGGAGGGCAAAAACATTCAGTACTTC.

The chain carries TRBV5-6 and TRBJ2-2, with no clear D. This CDR3 is 15 amino acids long. Germline loops: CDR1 SGHDT, CDR2 YYEEEE. Trimming removed 3 bases at V and 1 base at J, with 10 bases between. The CDR3 nucleotides read TGTGCCAGCAGCTCTGACACGGGGAACACCGGGGAGCTGTTTTTT. Protein product: CASSSDTGNTGELFF.

The chain links TRBV28 to TRBJ1-1; D might be TRBD1 (5 bases). From germline, CDR1 is MDHEN and CDR2 SYDVKM. Trimming left V 7 bases short and J 3 bases short, with 21 bases between. This CDR3 has 16 residues. The CDR3 coding sequence is TGTGCCAGCATAGGGGTGTTGGGGTACTCGGACACTGAAGCTTTCTTT. Translated: CASIGVLGYSDTEAFF.

Turning to this clonotype: Its ends do not fully match the called genes, so a read error is possible. The CDR3 DNA reads TGTGCCAGCAGCCTAGTGGGTCTGCGGGAGGGCCACAATGGGCAGTTCTTC. It specifies CASSLVGLREGHNGQFF. The chain recombines TRBV11-2 with TRBJ2-5, with 9 bases matching TRBD2. The J call is in doubt because the DNA end fits TRBJ2-1 better. Germline V lookup: CDR1 SGHAT, CDR2 FQNNGV. CDR3 size: 17 residues.

The CDR3, as DNA: TGTGCTAGTGGTACCGGGCAAGGGGCCGACTACAATGAGCAGTTCTTC. This translates into CASGTGQGADYNEQFF. The chain has TRBV12-5 and TRBJ2-1; possibly TRBD1 for D (5 bases). The CDR3 contains 16 residues. Per the germline V gene, CDR1 is LGHNT and CDR2 is FRNRAP. Trimming removed 5 bases from V and 3 bases from J, with 17 bases in between.

The chain's CDR3 is CASSLGSSGRIGGELFF. The CDR3 DNA sequence: TGTGCCAGCAGCTTAGGGTCCAGCGGGAGAATAGGCGGGGAGCTGTTTTTT. The genes are TRBV7-2 and TRBJ2-2; 8 bases are a match to TRBD2. This CDR3 is 17 amino acids long. In germline, CDR1 is SGHTA, CDR2 FQGNSA. The J segment lost 7 bases and the V segment lost 1 base, leaving 11 bases of the junction unmatched.

V is TRBV28 and J is TRBJ2-7, with 14 bases that match TRBD2. Germline trimming cut 8 bases from V and 5 bases from J; bases unmatched to any gene: 14. This CDR3 is built from 17 residues. Germline assignment: CDR1 MDHEN and CDR2 SYDVKM. The DNA of the CDR3 is TGTGCCAGCTTAACTAATTTCGGGACTAGCGGGAGTAACGAGCAGTACTTC. Translation: CASLTNFGTSGSNEQYF.

The sample holds a few counts of this clonotype. The chain carries TRBV4-2 and TRBJ1-3; a possible D gene is TRBD1 (6 bases). Per the germline V gene, CDR1 is LGHNA and CDR2 is YNFKEQ. Trimming shortened V by 4 bases and J by 8 bases, and 12 bases separated the two germline ends. The CDR3 runs 13 residues. CDR3 coding DNA: TGTGCCAGCAGCCCCGACAGGCCAGACACCATATATTTT. Translated: CASSPDRPDTIYF.